This record covers a single T cell receptor (beta chain). Antigen unknown. CDR1 is SGHVS, CDR2 FNYEAQ, per germline. V was clipped by 5 bases and J by 0 bases, with 14 bases between them. The CDR3 is 15 amino acids. Primers used in a second PCR of roughly 6 to 12 cycles were a sample-barcoded 5' primer and a J-beta primer mix. A minimum of 2.5 million CDR3-containing paired-end reads was obtained for each sample. In TCRdb, the 5' RACE reads were re-called with MiXCR into one record per CDR3 protein. Among approximately 730,000 distinct CDR3 sequences listed, roughly 53% were seen once. The sample is drawn from a study of blood T cells in healthy people across ages. Study-level results: Compared with aged donors, long-lived donors showed fewer expanded clones, suggesting selection.

Extraction yielded at least 6 micrograms of total RNA per sample. Sequencing used blood. This TCR was sampled from an elderly man in good health. The chain combines TRBV7-6 with TRBJ2-7; D might be TRBD1 (6 bases). The CDR3 loop is CASSITRDTSYEQYF. CDR3 nucleotide sequence: TGTGCCAGCAGCATAACCCGGGACACCTCCTACGAGCAGTACTTC.